This T cell receptor beta chain is from a study of T cells in Graves' hyperthyroidism and ophthalmopathy. The study enrolled patients aged 18 to 65 with newly diagnosed hyperthyroidism of under 2 months' duration. Exclusions: uncontrolled infection, other autoimmune disease, pregnancy, lactation. Diagnoses were made from clinical symptoms, serum measures (thyroxine and TRAb), thyroid ultrasound and orbital computed tomography. Germline V lookup: CDR1 SGHAT, CDR2 FQDESV (reference sequence). The CDR3 consists of 15 residues. Deletions cut 1 base from V and 4 bases from J, with 13 bases between. What was amplified from RNA transcripts were TCR beta CDR3 regions. Carried out on the TCR CDR3, a first-round RT-PCR used the HTBI primer set. MiXCR, applied by TCRdb to the multiplex PCR reads, yields one record per CDR3 protein. Of 89,000 or so distinct CDR3 sequences in the sample, around 40% are singletons; the top ten hold 10%.

V is TRBV11-1 and J is TRBJ2-5; D remains unclear. This receptor was obtained from a woman aged 25 to 39 with Graves' hyperthyroidism. Material for sequencing was peripheral blood or thyroid tissue (not recorded which). DNA for the CDR3: TGTGCCAGCAGCTTAGGGATGGACGCCCGAGAGACCCAGTACTTC. Encoded protein: CASSLGMDARETQYF.